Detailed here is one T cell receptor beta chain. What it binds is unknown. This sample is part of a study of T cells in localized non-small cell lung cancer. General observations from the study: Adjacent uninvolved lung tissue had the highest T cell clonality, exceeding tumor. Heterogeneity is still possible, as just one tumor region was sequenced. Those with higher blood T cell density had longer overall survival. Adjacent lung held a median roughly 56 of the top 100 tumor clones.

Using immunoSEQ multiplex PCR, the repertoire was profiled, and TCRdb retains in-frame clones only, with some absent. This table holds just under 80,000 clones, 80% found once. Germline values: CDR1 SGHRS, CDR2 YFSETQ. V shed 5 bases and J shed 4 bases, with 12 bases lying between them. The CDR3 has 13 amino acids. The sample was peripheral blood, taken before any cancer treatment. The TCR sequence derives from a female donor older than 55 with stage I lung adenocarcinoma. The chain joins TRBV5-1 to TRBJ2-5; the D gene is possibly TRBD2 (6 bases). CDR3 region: CASREGPTETQYF. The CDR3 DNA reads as TGCGCCAGCAGGGAGGGACCGACAGAGACCCAGTACTTC.